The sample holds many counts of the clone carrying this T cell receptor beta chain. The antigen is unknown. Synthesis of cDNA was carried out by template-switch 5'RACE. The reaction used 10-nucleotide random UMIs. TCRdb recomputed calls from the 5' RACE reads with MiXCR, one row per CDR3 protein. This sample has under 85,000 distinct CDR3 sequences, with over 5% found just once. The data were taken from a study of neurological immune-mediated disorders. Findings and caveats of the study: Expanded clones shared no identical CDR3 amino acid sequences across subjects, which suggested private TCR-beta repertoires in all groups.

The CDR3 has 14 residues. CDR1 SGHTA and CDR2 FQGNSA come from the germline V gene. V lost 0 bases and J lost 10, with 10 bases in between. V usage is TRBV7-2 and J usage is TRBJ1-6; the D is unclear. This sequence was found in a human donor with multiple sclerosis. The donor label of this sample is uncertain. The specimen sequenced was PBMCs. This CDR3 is CASSLARPSSPLHF. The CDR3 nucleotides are TGTGCCAGCAGCTTAGCTCGGCCTTCGTCACCCCTCCACTTT. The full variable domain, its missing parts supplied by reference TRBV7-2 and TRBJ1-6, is GAGVSQSPSNKVTEKGKDVELRCDPISGHTALYWYRQSLGQGLEFLIYFQGNSAPDKSGLPSDRFSAERTGGSVSTLTIQRTQQEDSAVYLCASSLARPSSPLHFGNGTRLTVT.